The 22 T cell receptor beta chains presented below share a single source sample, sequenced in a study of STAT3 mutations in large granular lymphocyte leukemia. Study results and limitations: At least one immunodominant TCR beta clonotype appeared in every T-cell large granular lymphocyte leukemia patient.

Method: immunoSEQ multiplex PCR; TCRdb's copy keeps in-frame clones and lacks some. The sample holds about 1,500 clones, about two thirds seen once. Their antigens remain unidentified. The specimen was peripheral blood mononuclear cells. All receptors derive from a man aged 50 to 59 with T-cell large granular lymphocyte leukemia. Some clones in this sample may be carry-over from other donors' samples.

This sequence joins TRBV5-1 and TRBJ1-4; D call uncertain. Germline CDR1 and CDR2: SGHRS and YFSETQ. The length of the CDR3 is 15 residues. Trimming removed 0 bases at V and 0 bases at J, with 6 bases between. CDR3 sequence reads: CASSLEGTTNEKLFF. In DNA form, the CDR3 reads TGCGCCAGCAGCTTGGAGGGAACAACTAATGAAAAACTGTTTTTT.

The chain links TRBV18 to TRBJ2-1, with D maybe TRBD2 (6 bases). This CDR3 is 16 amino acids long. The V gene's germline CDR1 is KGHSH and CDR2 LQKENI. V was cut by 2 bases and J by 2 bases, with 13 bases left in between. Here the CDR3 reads CASSPVEGAAYNEQFF. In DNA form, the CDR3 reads TGTGCCAGCTCACCAGTGGAGGGAGCTGCCTACAATGAGCAGTTCTTC.

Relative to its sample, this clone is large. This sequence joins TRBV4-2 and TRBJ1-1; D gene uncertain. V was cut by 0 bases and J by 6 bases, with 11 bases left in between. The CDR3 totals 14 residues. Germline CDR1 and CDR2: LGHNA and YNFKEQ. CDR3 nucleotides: TGTGCCAGCAGCCAAGATTTGAGGGCCGCTGAAGCTTTCTTT. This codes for CASSQDLRAAEAFF.

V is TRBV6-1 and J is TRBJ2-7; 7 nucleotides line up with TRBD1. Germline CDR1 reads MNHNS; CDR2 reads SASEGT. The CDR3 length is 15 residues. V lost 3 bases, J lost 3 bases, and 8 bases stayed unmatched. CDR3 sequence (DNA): TGTGCCAGCAGTGATTTCCGGACAGGCCACTACGAGCAGTACTTC. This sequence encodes CASSDFRTGHYEQYF.

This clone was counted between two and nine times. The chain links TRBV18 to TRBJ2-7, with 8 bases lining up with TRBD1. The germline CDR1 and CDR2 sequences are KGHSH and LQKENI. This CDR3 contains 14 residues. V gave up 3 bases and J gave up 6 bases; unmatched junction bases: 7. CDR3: CASSPSRQGTEQYF. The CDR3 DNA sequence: TGTGCCAGCTCACCTTCAAGACAGGGGACCGAGCAGTACTTC.

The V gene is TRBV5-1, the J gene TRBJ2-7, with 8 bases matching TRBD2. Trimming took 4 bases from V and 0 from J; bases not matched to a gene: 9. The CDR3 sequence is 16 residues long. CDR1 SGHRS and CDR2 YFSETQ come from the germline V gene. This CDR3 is CASSPPRGGVSYEQYF. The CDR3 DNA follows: TGCGCCAGCAGCCCGCCCCGGGGGGGAGTCTCCTACGAGCAGTACTTC.

The CDR3 bases are TGTGCCAGCAGTTACGAAAGGTTCCCGAACACTGAAGCTTTCTTT. It yields the protein CASSYERFPNTEAFF. The rearrangement links TRBV6-5 to TRBJ1-1; D gene unclear. Looked up from germline, CDR1 is MNHEY and CDR2 is SVGAGI. V lost 2 bases, J lost 1 base, and 11 bases lay in between. The CDR3 contains 15 residues.

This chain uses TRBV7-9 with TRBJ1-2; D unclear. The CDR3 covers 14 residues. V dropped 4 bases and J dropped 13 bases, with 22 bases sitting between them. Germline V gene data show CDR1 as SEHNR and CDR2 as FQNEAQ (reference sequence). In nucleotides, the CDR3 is TGTGCCAGCAGCTCCGGTGGGCTTTCACTACGAACCACCTTC. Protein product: CASSSGGLSLRTTF. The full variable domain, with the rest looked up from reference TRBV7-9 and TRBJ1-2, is DTGVSQNPRHKITKRGQNVTFRCDPISEHNRLYWYRQTLGQGPEFLTYFQNEAQLEKSRLLSDRFSAERPKGSFSTLEIQRTEQGDSAMYLCASSSGGLSLRTTFGSGTRLTVV.

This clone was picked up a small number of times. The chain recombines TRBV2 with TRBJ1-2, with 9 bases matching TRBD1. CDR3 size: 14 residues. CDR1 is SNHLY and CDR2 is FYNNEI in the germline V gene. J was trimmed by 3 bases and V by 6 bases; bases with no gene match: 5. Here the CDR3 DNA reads TGTGCCAGCAGCGCCCGGACAGGGGACTATGGCTACACCTTC. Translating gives CASSARTGDYGYTF.

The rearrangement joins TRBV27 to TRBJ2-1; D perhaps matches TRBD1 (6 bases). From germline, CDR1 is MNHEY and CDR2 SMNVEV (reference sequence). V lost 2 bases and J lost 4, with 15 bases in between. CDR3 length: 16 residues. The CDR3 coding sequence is TGTGCCAGCAGTTTACAGGGGCCCCCTAAATACAATGAGCAGTTCTTC. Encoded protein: CASSLQGPPKYNEQFF.

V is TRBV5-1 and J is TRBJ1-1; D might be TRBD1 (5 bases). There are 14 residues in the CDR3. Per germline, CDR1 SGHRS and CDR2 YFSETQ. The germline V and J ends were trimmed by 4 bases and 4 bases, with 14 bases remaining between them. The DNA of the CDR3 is TGCGCCAGCAGCGTGCAGGGTGGTGGCACTGAAGCTTTCTTT. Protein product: CASSVQGGGTEAFF.

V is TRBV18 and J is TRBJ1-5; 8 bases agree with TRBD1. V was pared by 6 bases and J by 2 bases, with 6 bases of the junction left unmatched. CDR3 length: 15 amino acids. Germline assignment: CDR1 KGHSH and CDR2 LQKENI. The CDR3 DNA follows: TGTGCCAGCTCGCCTGACAGGGGTGGCAATCAGCCCCAGCATTTT. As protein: CASSPDRGGNQPQHF.

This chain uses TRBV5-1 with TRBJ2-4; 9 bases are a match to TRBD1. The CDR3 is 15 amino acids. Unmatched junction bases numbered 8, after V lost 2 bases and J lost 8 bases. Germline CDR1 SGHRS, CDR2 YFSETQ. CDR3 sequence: CASSFTGGFGDIQYF. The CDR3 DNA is TGCGCCAGCAGCTTTACAGGGGGCTTTGGGGACATTCAGTACTTC. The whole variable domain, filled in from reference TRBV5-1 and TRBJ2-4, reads KAGVTQTPRYLIKTRGQQVTLSCSPISGHRSVSWYQQTPGQGLQFLFEYFSETQRNKGNFPGRFSGRQFSNSRSEMNVSTLELGDSALYLCASSFTGGFGDIQYFGAGTRLSVL.

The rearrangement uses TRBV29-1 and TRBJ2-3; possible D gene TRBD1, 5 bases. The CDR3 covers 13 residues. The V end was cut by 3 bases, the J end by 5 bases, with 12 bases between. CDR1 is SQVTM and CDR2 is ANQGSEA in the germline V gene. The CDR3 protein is CSVESRGLDTQYF. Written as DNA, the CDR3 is TGCAGCGTTGAGTCAAGGGGCCTAGATACGCAGTATTTT.

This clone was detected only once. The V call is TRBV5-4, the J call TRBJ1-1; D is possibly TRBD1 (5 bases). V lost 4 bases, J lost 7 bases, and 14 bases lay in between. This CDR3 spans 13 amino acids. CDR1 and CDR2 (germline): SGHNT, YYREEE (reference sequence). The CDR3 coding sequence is TGTGCCAGCAGCACCGTGCAGGGCTTTGAAGCTTTCTTT. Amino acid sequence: CASSTVQGFEAFF. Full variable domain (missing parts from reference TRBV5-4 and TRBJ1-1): ETGVTQSPTHLIKTRGQQVTLRCSSQSGHNTVSWYQQALGQGPQFIFQYYREEENGRGNFPPRFSGLQFPNYSSELNVNALELDDSALYLCASSTVQGFEAFFGQGTRLTVV.

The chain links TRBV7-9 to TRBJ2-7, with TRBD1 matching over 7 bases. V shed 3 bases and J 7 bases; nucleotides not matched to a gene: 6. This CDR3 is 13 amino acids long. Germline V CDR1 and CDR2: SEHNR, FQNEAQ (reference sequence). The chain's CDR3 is CASSLLGGGEQYF. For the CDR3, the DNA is TGTGCCAGCAGCTTGCTAGGGGGCGGAGAGCAGTACTTC.

The CDR3 DNA reads TGTGCCAGCAGTTTAAGTCTAAGGCCTAGCGGGAGGGGCGAGCAGTACTTC. It is translated as CASSLSLRPSGRGEQYF. This chain links TRBV28 with TRBJ2-7; 12 bases fit TRBD2. CDR1 is MDHEN, CDR2 SYDVKM, per germline. V shed 2 bases, J shed 6 bases, and the junction held 11 bases outside the gene matches. The CDR3 has 17 residues.

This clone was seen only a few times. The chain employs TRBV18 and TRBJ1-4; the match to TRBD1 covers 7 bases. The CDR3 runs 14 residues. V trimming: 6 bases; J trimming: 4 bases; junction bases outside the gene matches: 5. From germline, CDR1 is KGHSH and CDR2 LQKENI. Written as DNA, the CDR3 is TGTGCCAGCTCTGCGGGACAGCGTAATGAAAAACTGTTTTTT. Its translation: CASSAGQRNEKLFF.

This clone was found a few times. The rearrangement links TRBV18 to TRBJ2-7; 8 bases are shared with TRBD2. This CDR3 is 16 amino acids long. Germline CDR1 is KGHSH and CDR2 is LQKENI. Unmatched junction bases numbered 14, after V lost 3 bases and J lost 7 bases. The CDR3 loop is CASSPSTGAGVYEQYF. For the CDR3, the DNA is TGTGCCAGCTCACCGTCGACTGGAGCGGGAGTTTATGAGCAGTACTTC.

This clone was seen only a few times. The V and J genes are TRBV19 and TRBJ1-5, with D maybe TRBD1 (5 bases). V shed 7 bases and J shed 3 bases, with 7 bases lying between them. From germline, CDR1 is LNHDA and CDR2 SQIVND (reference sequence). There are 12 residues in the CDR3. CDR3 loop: CASNRFNQPQHF. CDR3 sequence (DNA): TGTGCCAGTAACAGGTTCAATCAGCCCCAGCATTTT.

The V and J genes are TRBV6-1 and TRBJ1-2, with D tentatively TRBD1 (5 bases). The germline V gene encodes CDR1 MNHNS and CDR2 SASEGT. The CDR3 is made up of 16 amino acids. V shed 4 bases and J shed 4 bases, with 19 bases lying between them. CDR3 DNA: TGTGCCAGCAGTGGACGAAGTGGGGGGGAGCGCTATGGCTACACCTTC. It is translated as CASSGRSGGERYGYTF.

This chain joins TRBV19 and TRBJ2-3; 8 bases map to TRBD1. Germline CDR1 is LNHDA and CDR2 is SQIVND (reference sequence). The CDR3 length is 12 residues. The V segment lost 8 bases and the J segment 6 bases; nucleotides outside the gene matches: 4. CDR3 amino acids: CASDRGSDTQYF. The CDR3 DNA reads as TGTGCCAGTGACAGGGGAAGCGATACGCAGTATTTT.